Presented here are 23 T cell receptor beta chains from one specimen sequenced in a study of T cell repertoires in cytomegalovirus infection. TCRdb re-called the reads through MiXCR, storing one row per CDR3 protein. The sample has hundreds of thousands of distinct CDR3 sequences, 15% to 20% seen once. Sequenced: PBMCs. The origin of the receptors is a human donor in good health (CMV status not recorded). Some clones in this sample may be carry-over from other donors' samples.

Only a few counts were recorded for this clonotype. The rearrangement uses TRBV7-7 and TRBJ1-6; D unresolved. This CDR3 is built from 16 residues. Trimming removed 6 bases from V and 7 bases from J, with 19 bases in between. Germline V gives CDR1 SSHAT, CDR2 FNYEAQ (reference sequence). This chain's CDR3 is CASSPLLLTPNSPLHF. CDR3 bases: TGTGCCAGCAGTCCCCTTTTGTTGACCCCAAATTCACCCCTCCACTTT.

This clonotype has only a few counts. The rearrangement joins TRBV7-9 to TRBJ2-1; 7 positions match TRBD2. The CDR3 covers 12 residues. Germline CDR1 and CDR2: SEHNR and FQNEAQ (reference sequence). The V and J ends lost 1 base and 15 bases, in that order; junction bases with no gene match: 6. CDR3 region: CASSLGTSFPFF. In DNA form, the CDR3 reads TGTGCCAGCAGCTTAGGGACTAGTTTTCCGTTCTTC.

This clonotype was counted at least ten times. V gene TRBV7-2 combines with J gene TRBJ2-7; 10 bases align to TRBD2. The V gene's germline CDR1 is SGHTA and CDR2 FQGNSA. V was clipped by 2 bases and J by 4 bases; unmatched bases: 8. The CDR3 covers 16 residues. The CDR3 DNA sequence: TGTGCCAGCAGCTTAACCCCAGGTAGCGGGGGGTACGAGCAGTACTTC. It yields the protein CASSLTPGSGGYEQYF.

The table lists this clonotype with a count of one. This chain uses TRBV7-3 with TRBJ2-1; 7 bases map to TRBD2. Trimming cost V 8 bases and J 5 bases; bases outside gene matches: 15. CDR3 length: 16 residues. Looked up from germline, CDR1 is SGHTA and CDR2 is FQGTGA. In DNA, the CDR3 is TGTGCCAGCGGTTTAACCCAAGCGGGGATTGACAATGAGCAGTTCTTC. This codes for CASGLTQAGIDNEQFF.

This clonotype was detected a few times. The rearrangement links TRBV7-9 to TRBJ2-3; D possibly corresponds to TRBD1 (5 bases). The germline V gene encodes CDR1 SEHNR and CDR2 FQNEAQ (reference sequence). Trimming stripped 7 bases from V and 6 bases from J, with 23 bases between. The CDR3 loop spans 16 amino acids. CDR3 residues: CASTNPGPRGGDTQYF. The CDR3 nucleotides are TGTGCCAGCACCAACCCCGGCCCAAGGGGTGGGGATACGCAGTATTTT. Full variable domain (missing parts from reference TRBV7-9 and TRBJ2-3): DTGVSQNPRHKITKRGQNVTFRCDPISEHNRLYWYRQTLGQGPEFLTYFQNEAQLEKSRLLSDRFSAERPKGSFSTLEIQRTEQGDSAMYLCASTNPGPRGGDTQYFGPGTRLTVL.

This clonotype was recorded many times. The chain couples TRBV7-2 to TRBJ2-7; D is undetermined. The CDR3 extends over 13 amino acids. V dropped 1 base and J dropped 6 bases, with 10 bases sitting between them. The V gene's germline CDR1 is SGHTA and CDR2 FQGNSA. The CDR3 DNA is TGTGCCAGCAGCTTAGTCCCAGGTCTCGAGCAGTACGTC. Protein sequence: CASSLVPGLEQYV.

This clonotype has a count of ten or more. The chain recombines TRBV5-6 with TRBJ2-3; TRBD1 matches 7 bases. Germline-derived CDR1 and CDR2 are SGHDT and YYEEEE. The V segment lost 7 bases and the J segment 1 base; nucleotides outside the gene matches: 6. There are 14 residues in the CDR3. The CDR3 nucleotides read TGTGCCAGCGAAAGAGGGGGCGGCACAGATACGCAGTATTTT. Its protein product is CASERGGGTDTQYF.

The table lists this clonotype with a few counts. This chain joins TRBV27 and TRBJ1-1, with 7 nucleotides matching TRBD1. The CDR3 contains 14 residues. J lost 2 bases, V lost 3 bases, and 3 bases had no gene match. Germline CDR1 and CDR2: MNHEY and SMNVEV (reference sequence). Here the CDR3 reads CASSLYRGNTEAFF. The CDR3 DNA sequence: TGTGCCAGCAGTTTGTACAGGGGTAACACTGAAGCTTTCTTT.

This clonotype was detected many times. The J gene is TRBJ2-7, the V gene TRBV7-2, with TRBD2 matching over 11 bases. There are 18 residues in the CDR3. V was clipped by 0 bases and J by 4 bases; unmatched bases: 11. CDR1 and CDR2 (germline): SGHTA, FQGNSA. CDR3 loop: CASSLAPSGRFSPYEQYF. The CDR3 coding sequence is TGTGCCAGCAGCTTAGCGCCTAGCGGGAGGTTCTCCCCTTACGAGCAGTACTTC.

V usage is TRBV29-1 and J usage is TRBJ2-7, with 7 positions matching TRBD1. The CDR3 length is 14 residues. The V segment lost 4 bases and the J segment 3 bases; nucleotides outside the gene matches: 9. Germline V gene data show CDR1 as SQVTM and CDR2 as ANQGSEA. Written as DNA, the CDR3 is TGCAGCGTTGCCGAGACAGGGATCAGCTACGAGCAGTACTTC. It codes for CSVAETGISYEQYF.

The gene calls are TRBV6-5 and TRBJ2-2, with unresolved D. Trimming removed 6 bases from V and 3 bases from J, with 14 bases in between. This CDR3 is built from 15 residues. Germline V gives CDR1 MNHEY, CDR2 SVGAGI. CDR3 in amino acids: CASSYDNHYTGELFF. CDR3 bases: TGTGCCAGCAGCTACGACAACCATTACACCGGGGAGCTGTTTTTT.

With respect to this clonotype: One end of the junction does not line up with germline, which may come from a read error. J is TRBJ2-7 and V is TRBV10-3, with TRBD1 identical over 7 bases. The germline CDR1 and CDR2 sequences are ENHRY and SYGVKD. The CDR3 contains 16 residues. The CDR3 bases are TGTGTCATCAGTGAGGTAGAGACAGGGCTTTCCTACGAGCAGTACTTC. Translated: CVISEVETGLSYEQYF.

This chain links TRBV28 with TRBJ1-2, with D unresolved. The CDR3 has 13 amino acids. Germline CDR1 and CDR2: MDHEN and SYDVKM. V gave up 2 bases and J gave up 5 bases, with 9 bases separating them. The CDR3 nucleotides read TGTGCCAGCAGTTTACAGGAGTATTATGGCTACACCTTC. Translated, it gives CASSLQEYYGYTF.

At least ten counts were recorded for this clonotype. The DNA for the CDR3 is TGTGCCAGCAGCTCTAAGGTGGGCCGAAACTCCTACGAGCAGTACTTC. This gives the protein CASSSKVGRNSYEQYF. The genes are TRBV7-9 and TRBJ2-7; no clear D. Germline CDR1 reads SEHNR; CDR2 reads FQNEAQ (reference sequence). CDR3 size: 16 residues. V lost 4 bases and J lost 0, with 16 bases in between.

The J gene is TRBJ1-3, the V gene TRBV5-4; a possible D gene is TRBD1 (5 bases). V lost 4 bases and J lost 0, with 11 bases in between. Per germline, CDR1 SGHNT and CDR2 YYREEE (reference sequence). The CDR3 loop spans 15 amino acids. CDR3 sequence reads: CASSHEGVSGNTIYF. CDR3 sequence (DNA): TGTGCCAGCAGCCATGAAGGGGTCTCTGGAAACACCATATATTTT.

This clonotype was detected ten times or more. The chain recombines TRBV7-7 with TRBJ2-7; 8 positions match TRBD2. V was pared by 5 bases and J by 7 bases, with 7 bases of the junction left unmatched. This CDR3 has 13 residues. Looked up from germline, CDR1 is SSHAT and CDR2 is FNYEAQ (reference sequence). DNA for the CDR3: TGTGCCAGCAGCCCTTACCGGGAGGGAGAGCAGTACTTC. Encoded protein: CASSPYREGEQYF.

This clonotype has a count of ten or more. V is TRBV7-2 and J is TRBJ1-6, with a possible D match to TRBD1 (6 bases). Trimming stripped 0 bases from V and 13 bases from J, with 10 bases between. Germline V gene sequence: CDR1 SGHTA, CDR2 FQGNSA. There are 13 residues in the CDR3. CDR3 nucleotide sequence: TGTGCCAGCAGCTTAGCGGACAGAGCCCCCCTCCACTTT. It yields the protein CASSLADRAPLHF.

This clonotype was detected a few times. The chain couples TRBV11-2 to TRBJ2-1; weak D call: TRBD2 (6 bases). CDR1 is SGHAT, CDR2 FQNNGV, per germline. This CDR3 is 16 amino acids long. Trimming cost V 5 bases and J 4 bases, with 18 bases left between them. CDR3 protein: CASSGRWGRGYNEQFF. As DNA, the CDR3 is TGTGCCAGCAGCGGCCGGTGGGGTCGGGGGTACAATGAGCAGTTCTTC.

This clonotype was seen more than once but under ten times. The rearrangement uses TRBV19 and TRBJ2-7; 9 nucleotides match TRBD1. With 6 bases clipped from V and 6 bases from J, the junction kept 9 bases outside the gene matches. The CDR3 runs 14 residues. In germline, CDR1 is LNHDA, CDR2 SQIVND (reference sequence). The DNA for the CDR3 is TGTGCCAGTAGCGATCCCGGGACAGGGACCGAGCAGTACTTC. Translation: CASSDPGTGTEQYF.

This chain connects TRBV12-3 or TRBV12-4 to TRBJ1-1, with D maybe TRBD1 (6 bases). CDR3 length equals 15 residues. The V and J ends lost 8 bases and 0 bases respectively, with 16 bases between them. This CDR3 is CASGVGGAMNTEAFF. CDR3 bases: TGTGCCAGCGGAGTAGGGGGGGCCATGAACACTGAAGCTTTCTTT.

The V gene is TRBV18, the J gene TRBJ1-1; 7 nucleotides match TRBD1. Germline CDR1 reads KGHSH; CDR2 reads LQKENI. V was clipped by 4 bases and J by 2 bases; unmatched bases: 7. CDR3 size: 15 residues. CDR3 sequence (DNA): TGTGCCAGCTCACTTCGGCAGGGGGGCAACACTGAAGCTTTCTTT. This translates into CASSLRQGGNTEAFF.

The gene calls are TRBV19 and TRBJ2-3, with D tentatively TRBD2 (5 bases). Looked up from germline, CDR1 is LNHDA and CDR2 is SQIVND (reference sequence). V was shortened by 6 bases and J by 6 bases, with 10 bases between the two germline ends. The CDR3 contains 12 residues. CDR3 coding DNA: TGTGCCAGTAGCCCCCGGGATGATACGCAGTATTTT. Translated, it gives CASSPRDDTQYF.

The rearrangement joins TRBV28 to TRBJ1-1; no definite D call. The CDR3 has 13 amino acids. Germline V gives CDR1 MDHEN, CDR2 SYDVKM. Trimming took off 10 bases at V and 4 bases at J, with 16 bases between the two ends. The CDR3 sequence is CATTTTMITEAFF. CDR3 sequence (DNA): TGTGCCACAACGACTACCATGATCACTGAAGCTTTCTTT.